This passage covers 32 T cell receptor beta chains from one sample sequenced in a study of blood T cells in healthy people across ages (dated by TCRdb to between 2015 and 2016). Library prep was done by 5' RACE. Sequencer: Illumina HiSeq 2500. The second PCR ran for roughly 7 to 11 cycles and used a J-beta primer mix along with a sample-barcoded 5' primer. The public sequencing data were trimmed at Q25 with fastp and processed into clonotypes with MiXCR by TCRdb, which kept only in-frame beta chains. Each CDR3 protein gets just one entry, which takes the most common genes and DNA from the rows behind it. This sample gives 1.6 million or so distinct CDR3 sequences in total; roughly 32% of them show up just once. The ten largest clones capture around 11% of the sample. Sequenced sample: blood. The receptor source for this set is a woman aged 25 to 39 in good health.

This clonotype was detected only a few times. CDR3 nucleotides: TGTGCCAGCAGGGACGGACAGTTTGCCAATGGGGCCAACGTCCTGACTTTC. It yields the protein CASRDGQFANGANVLTF. This sequence joins TRBV2 and TRBJ2-6; TRBD1 might be the D (6 bases). The germline V gene encodes CDR1 SNHLY and CDR2 FYNNEI. The germline V and J ends were trimmed by 6 bases and 3 bases, with 18 bases remaining between them. The CDR3 runs 17 residues.

Note on this clonotype: Just one base apart from a much larger clone, this may be a read error. The gene calls are TRBV5-6 and TRBJ2-1, with TRBD2 identical over 8 bases. In germline, CDR1 is SGHDT, CDR2 YYEEEE. The CDR3 spans 15 residues. Here the CDR3 reads CAGSGSGGIYNEQFF. CDR3 nucleotides: TGTGCCGGCAGCGGAAGCGGGGGCATCTACAATGAGCAGTTCTTC.

The V and J genes are TRBV15 and TRBJ1-1, with a tentative D call TRBD1 (5 bases). Germline lookup yields CDR1 LNHNV and CDR2 YYDKDF (reference sequence). The CDR3 is 15 residues long. V lost 2 bases, J lost 5 bases, and 15 bases lay in between. The DNA of the CDR3 is TGTGCCACCAGCAGAAACCAGGGAGGTGGTACTGAAGCTTTCTTT. Translated: CATSRNQGGGTEAFF.

This clonotype was counted between two and nine times. The J gene is TRBJ2-1, the V gene TRBV20-1; D may be TRBD2 (5 bases). This CDR3 region has 15 residues. The ends were cut back, 6 bases at V and 4 bases at J, with 19 bases in the middle. Germline loops: CDR1 DFQATT, CDR2 SNEGSKA (reference sequence). The CDR3 protein is CSAISYITGYNEQFF. DNA of the CDR3: TGCAGTGCAATATCTTACATCACGGGGTACAATGAGCAGTTCTTC.

The genes are TRBV6-1 and TRBJ1-4; 7 positions agree with TRBD1. V lost 7 bases and J lost 8; bases outside the gene matches: 10. Germline-derived CDR1 and CDR2 are MNHNS and SASEGT. The CDR3 runs 14 residues. The CDR3 region is CASTRGQLVEKLFF. CDR3 coding DNA: TGTGCCAGCACTAGGGGACAGCTCGTGGAAAAACTGTTTTTT.

In this sample, this clonotype turned up a few times. This chain connects TRBV29-1 to TRBJ1-1; D remains unclear. The V gene's germline CDR1 is SQVTM and CDR2 ANQGSEA. The V end lost 7 bases, the J end lost 1 base, and 10 bases lay between the germline ends. The CDR3 covers 12 residues. The CDR3 reads CSANRQNTEAFF. The DNA for the CDR3 is TGCAGCGCGAATCGACAGAACACTGAAGCTTTCTTT. The variable domain in full, completed from reference TRBV29-1 and TRBJ1-1, reads SAVISQKPSRDICQRGTSLTIQCQVDSQVTMMFWYRQQPGQSLTLIATANQGSEATYESGFVIDKFPISRPNLTFSTLTVSNMSPEDSSIYLCSANRQNTEAFFGQGTRLTVV.

This chain joins TRBV2 and TRBJ2-1, with D perhaps TRBD2 (5 bases). Germline V gene lookup returns CDR1 SNHLY and CDR2 FYNNEI. CDR3 length: 15 residues. V was clipped by 8 bases and J by 0 bases, with 14 bases between them. CDR3 DNA sequence: TGTGCCAGCTGCCAGGAGAGCGGCTCCTACAATGAGCAGTTCTTC. This translates into CASCQESGSYNEQFF.

The chain combines TRBV2 with TRBJ2-5; 7 bases map to TRBD1. Gene TRBJ2-7 matches the end of the DNA better, so the J call may be wrong. Germline values: CDR1 SNHLY, CDR2 FYNNEI. The CDR3 consists of 15 residues. CDR3 residues: CASSLEKTTGYEQYF. The CDR3, as DNA: TGTGCCAGCAGTCTAGAAAAGACGACAGGGTACGAGCAGTACTTC.

This clonotype was recorded many times. The CDR3 protein is CASSQITDYYEQYF. The CDR3, as DNA: TGCGCCAGCAGCCAGATAACAGACTACTACGAGCAGTACTTC. The rearrangement joins TRBV4-1 to TRBJ2-7; perhaps TRBD2 as D (5 bases). CDR1 and CDR2 (germline): MGHRA, YSYEKL. The CDR3 sequence is 14 residues long. V shed 3 bases and J shed 3 bases, with 12 bases lying between them.

In its sample, this clonotype was seen many times. The CDR3 sequence: CSTALNEQFF. In nucleotides, the CDR3 is TGCAGCACGGCTCTTAATGAGCAGTTCTTC. The chain has TRBV29-1 and TRBJ2-1; D unresolved. V was cut by 8 bases and J by 7 bases, with 9 bases left in between. CDR1 is SQVTM, CDR2 ANQGSEA, per germline. CDR3 size: 10 residues.

Worth noting for this clonotype: It may be a read error: a sequence one base away is much more abundant. This sequence joins TRBV7-3 and TRBJ2-2; 14 bases map to TRBD2. This CDR3 has 15 amino acids. The V gene's germline CDR1 is SGHTA and CDR2 FQGTGA. CDR3 bases: TGTGCCAGCAGGGGACTAGCGGGAGAAACCGGGGAGCGGTTTTTT. Protein: CASRGLAGETGERFF.

Concerning this clonotype: At one end, the junction sequence differs from germline, possibly due to a read error. This chain connects TRBV10-3 to TRBJ1-3, with a tentative D call TRBD1 (6 bases). The CDR3 totals 15 residues. Germline-derived CDR1 and CDR2 are ENHRY and SYGVKD. CDR3 nucleotide sequence: TGTGCCATCAGTGAGGGACAGATCTCTGGAAACATCATATATTTT. This translates into CAISEGQISGNIIYF.

Many counts were recorded for this clonotype. J is TRBJ2-7 and V is TRBV12-3 or TRBV12-4; the D gene is possibly TRBD1 (6 bases). This CDR3 is built from 16 residues. With 5 bases removed from V and 0 bases from J, the gap between germline ends came to 17 bases. In nucleotides, the CDR3 is TGTGCCAGCAGTCGCACCGCGGACAGCTTCTCCTACGAGCAGTACTTC. Its protein is CASSRTADSFSYEQYF.

The sample holds a few counts of this clonotype. This chain uses TRBV7-9 with TRBJ2-1; D ambiguous. CDR1 SEHNR and CDR2 FQNEAQ come from the germline V gene (reference sequence). The germline V and J ends were trimmed by 5 bases and 4 bases, with 15 bases remaining between them. This CDR3 region has 15 residues. The chain's CDR3 is CASSPDGQVYNEQFF. CDR3 in DNA: TGTGCCAGCAGCCCCGATGGGCAGGTATACAATGAGCAGTTCTTC.

This clonotype turned up a few times. The rearrangement links TRBV6-5 to TRBJ2-7, with 8 bases fitting TRBD1. Germline V gene sequence: CDR1 MNHEY, CDR2 SVGAGI. The CDR3 length is 14 residues. V trimming: 6 bases; J trimming: 0 bases; junction bases outside the gene matches: 4. CDR3 sequence: CASRDRVSSYEQYF. The CDR3 DNA sequence: TGTGCCAGCAGGGACAGGGTTAGCTCCTACGAGCAGTACTTC.

As regards this clonotype: A much larger clone differs from this one at a single base, so this may be a read error. The chain employs TRBV29-1 and TRBJ2-7; 8 bases match TRBD2. Germline V gene data show CDR1 as SQVTM and CDR2 as ANQGSEA. V shed 4 bases, J shed 0 bases, and the junction held 8 bases outside the gene matches. This CDR3 region has 15 residues. CDR3 sequence reads: CSVVGGGRSSYEQYF. Here the CDR3 DNA reads TGCAGCGTTGTAGGCGGGGGGCGAAGCTCCTACGAGCAGTACTTC.

The chain links TRBV5-1 to TRBJ2-7; 8 bases line up with TRBD1. The CDR3 is 15 residues long. V trimming: 0 bases; J trimming: 2 bases; junction bases outside the gene matches: 4. Per the germline V gene, CDR1 is SGHRS and CDR2 is YFSETQ. The chain's CDR3 is CASSLEDRVTYEQYF. The DNA of the CDR3 is TGCGCCAGCAGCTTGGAGGACAGGGTTACCTACGAGCAGTACTTC.

J is TRBJ2-1 and V is TRBV20-1; 16 bases fit TRBD2. The CDR3 consists of 16 residues. The germline CDR1 and CDR2 sequences are DFQATT and SNEGSKA (reference sequence). V was pared by 5 bases and J by 7 bases, with 8 bases of the junction left unmatched. The CDR3 loop reads CSADGTSGGASNEQFF. In DNA, the CDR3 is TGCAGTGCTGATGGGACTAGCGGGGGGGCTAGTAATGAGCAGTTCTTC.

The chain employs TRBV7-8 and TRBJ1-2; D gene ambiguous. Trimming stripped 3 bases from V and 3 bases from J, with 8 bases between. The CDR3 is made up of 13 amino acids. Germline CDR1 is SGHVS and CDR2 is FQNEAQ. The CDR3 region is CASSFQRDYGYTF. The DNA for the CDR3 is TGTGCCAGCAGCTTTCAACGAGACTATGGCTACACCTTC. The full variable domain, its missing parts supplied by reference TRBV7-8 and TRBJ1-2, is GAGVSQSPRYKVAKRGQDVALRCDPISGHVSLFWYQQALGQGPEFLTYFQNEAQLDKSGLPSDRFFAERPEGSVSTLKIQRTQQEDSAVYLCASSFQRDYGYTFGSGTRLTVV.

This clonotype was seen only a few times. In DNA, the CDR3 is TGTGCCAGCAGCGTAGCTCTCGCCACTTATGGCTACACCTTC. It is translated as CASSVALATYGYTF. The rearrangement uses TRBV9 and TRBJ1-2, with D hard to call. The V gene lost 0 bases and the J gene lost 5 bases, with 11 bases spanning the gap. The CDR3 loop spans 14 amino acids. Germline V gene sequence: CDR1 SGDLS, CDR2 YYNGEE.

The chain joins TRBV7-9 to TRBJ1-2; possibly TRBD1 for D (6 bases). The CDR3 spans 15 residues. The germline V gene has CDR1 SEHNR and CDR2 FQNEAQ (reference sequence). Trimming cost V 4 bases and J 3 bases, with 15 bases left between them. The CDR3 nucleotides read TGTGCCAGCAGCTCCAATCACAGGGTTTACTATGGCTACACCTTC. Its protein product is CASSSNHRVYYGYTF. The full variable domain, with the rest looked up from reference TRBV7-9 and TRBJ1-2, is DTGVSQNPRHKITKRGQNVTFRCDPISEHNRLYWYRQTLGQGPEFLTYFQNEAQLEKSRLLSDRFSAERPKGSFSTLEIQRTEQGDSAMYLCASSSNHRVYYGYTFGSGTRLTVV.

There are many counts of this clonotype. The V call is TRBV4-2, the J call TRBJ2-3; D not certain. Germline assignment: CDR1 LGHNA and CDR2 YNFKEQ. CDR3 length: 13 amino acids. Trimming removed 3 bases from V and 4 bases from J, with 8 bases in between. The CDR3 is CASSQYLPDTQYF. For the CDR3, the DNA is TGTGCCAGCAGCCAGTACCTCCCAGATACGCAGTATTTT.

This clonotype was found a few times. The CDR3 region is CASSLTDSGANVLTF. The CDR3 DNA reads as TGTGCCAGCAGTTTGACGGACTCTGGGGCCAACGTCCTGACTTTC. The chain couples TRBV3-1 to TRBJ2-6; no clear D gene. Germline lookup yields CDR1 LGHDT and CDR2 YNNKEL (reference sequence). Trimming took off 6 bases at V and 0 bases at J, with 9 bases between the two ends. The CDR3 totals 15 residues.

This clonotype has only one observation. The chain carries TRBV30 and TRBJ1-5; D not resolved. Germline CDR1 is GTSNPN and CDR2 is SVGIG (reference sequence). The V and J ends lost 3 bases and 3 bases respectively, with 9 bases between them. The CDR3 is 13 residues long. The CDR3 is CAWSPAVNQPQHF. As DNA, the CDR3 is TGTGCCTGGAGCCCAGCCGTCAATCAGCCCCAGCATTTT.

The chain joins TRBV6-5 to TRBJ2-7; D is possibly TRBD1 (6 bases). Germline V gives CDR1 MNHEY, CDR2 SVGAGI. The CDR3 has 15 residues. Trimming removed 6 bases at V and 0 bases at J, with 15 bases between. CDR3 nucleotides: TGTGCCAGCAGGCCTTTTCGGGACAACTCCTACGAGCAGTACTTC. Encoded protein: CASRPFRDNSYEQYF.

The count of this clonotype is one. The genes are TRBV3-1 and TRBJ2-2; 12 nucleotides line up with TRBD2. CDR3 size: 18 residues. After removal of 3 bases from V and 4 bases from J, the junction contained 9 bases not matched to a gene. Looked up from germline, CDR1 is LGHDT and CDR2 is YNNKEL (reference sequence). CDR3 nucleotides: TGTGCCAGCAGCCATCCCTACGCTAGCGGGAGGGGCACCGGGGAGCTGTTTTTT. Translating it yields CASSHPYASGRGTGELFF.

This clonotype was picked up a small number of times. The chain employs TRBV11-2 and TRBJ2-7, with 7 bases lining up with TRBD2. CDR3 length: 15 amino acids. Germline trimming cut 6 bases from V and 0 bases from J; bases unmatched to any gene: 8. CDR1 is SGHAT and CDR2 is FQNNGV in the germline V gene. CDR3 loop: CASRDVAGDSYEQYF. CDR3 DNA: TGTGCCAGCAGAGACGTGGCGGGGGACTCCTACGAGCAGTACTTC.

The chain has TRBV20-1 and TRBJ2-5; D gene ambiguous. Trimming took 3 bases from V and 4 from J, leaving 6 bases between them. Per the germline V gene, CDR1 is DFQATT and CDR2 is SNEGSKA (reference sequence). The CDR3 sequence is 11 residues long. CDR3 nucleotide sequence: TGCAGTGCTAGGGAATCAGAGACCCAGTACTTC. As protein: CSARESETQYF.

A remark on this clonotype: A junction end diverges from the germline sequence, so it may reflect a read error. J is TRBJ2-3 and V is TRBV10-3; maybe TRBD1 (5 bases). This CDR3 has 15 residues. The germline gives CDR1 ENHRY, CDR2 SYGVKD. In nucleotides, the CDR3 is TGTGTCATCAGCCAGACAGATTCCCGTACAGATACGCAGTATTTT. It codes for CVISQTDSRTDTQYF.

With respect to this clonotype: A much larger clone sits a single nucleotide away, making a read error possible. V is TRBV12-3 or TRBV12-4 and J is TRBJ2-5; 7 bases line up with TRBD1. V was clipped by 7 bases and J by 6 bases; unmatched bases: 11. The CDR3 covers 14 residues. The CDR3 spells CASTPPGGRKTQYF. The CDR3 DNA follows: TGTGCCAGCACCCCCCCAGGGGGACGGAAGACCCAGTACTTC.

The chain couples TRBV7-9 to TRBJ2-5; D uncertain. This CDR3 has 15 residues. Germline CDR1 and CDR2: SEHNR and FQNEAQ (reference sequence). V was clipped by 1 base and J by 1 base, with 10 bases between them. CDR3 nucleotide sequence: TGTGCCAGCAGCTTAGGGTCAGACCTCCAAGAGACCCAGTACTTC. Translated: CASSLGSDLQETQYF. Filled out from reference TRBV7-9 and TRBJ2-5, the complete variable domain reads DTGVSQNPRHKITKRGQNVTFRCDPISEHNRLYWYRQTLGQGPEFLTYFQNEAQLEKSRLLSDRFSAERPKGSFSTLEIQRTEQGDSAMYLCASSLGSDLQETQYFGPGTRLLVL.

This clonotype was counted between two and nine times. The rearrangement links TRBV20-1 to TRBJ2-5; 7 bases are shared with TRBD2. The V gene end was trimmed by 0 bases and the J gene end by 4 bases; junction bases not matched to a gene: 20. This CDR3 is built from 19 residues. Germline CDR1 is DFQATT and CDR2 is SNEGSKA (reference sequence). CDR3 DNA sequence: TGCAGTGCTAGAGATCGGTGGGAGGGCCACTCAACGGAGCCAGAGACCCAGTACTTC. Protein: CSARDRWEGHSTEPETQYF.